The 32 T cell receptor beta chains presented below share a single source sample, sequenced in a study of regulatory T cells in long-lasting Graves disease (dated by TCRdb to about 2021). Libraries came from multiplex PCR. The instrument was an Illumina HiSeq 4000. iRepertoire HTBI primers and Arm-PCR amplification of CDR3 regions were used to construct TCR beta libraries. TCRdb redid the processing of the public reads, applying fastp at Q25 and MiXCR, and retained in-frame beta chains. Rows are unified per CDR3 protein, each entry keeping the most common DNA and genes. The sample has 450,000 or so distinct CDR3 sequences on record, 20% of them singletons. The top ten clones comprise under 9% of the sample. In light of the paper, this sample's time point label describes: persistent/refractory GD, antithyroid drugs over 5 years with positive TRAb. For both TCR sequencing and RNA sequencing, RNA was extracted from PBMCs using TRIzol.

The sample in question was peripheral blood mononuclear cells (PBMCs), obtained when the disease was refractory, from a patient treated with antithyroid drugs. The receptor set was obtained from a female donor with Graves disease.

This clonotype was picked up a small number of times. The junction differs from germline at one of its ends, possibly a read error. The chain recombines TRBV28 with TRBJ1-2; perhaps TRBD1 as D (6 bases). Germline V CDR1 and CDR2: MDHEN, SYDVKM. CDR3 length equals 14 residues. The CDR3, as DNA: TGTGCCAGCCAAGAAGGACAGCTGAACTATGGCTTCACCTTC. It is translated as CASQEGQLNYGFTF.

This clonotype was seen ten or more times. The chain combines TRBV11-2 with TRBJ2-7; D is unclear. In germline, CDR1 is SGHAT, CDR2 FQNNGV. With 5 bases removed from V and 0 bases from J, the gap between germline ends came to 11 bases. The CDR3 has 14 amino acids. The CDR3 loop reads CASSQSASSYEQYF. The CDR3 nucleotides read TGTGCCAGCAGCCAATCAGCGAGCTCCTACGAGCAGTACTTC. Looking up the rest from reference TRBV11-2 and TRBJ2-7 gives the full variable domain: EAGVAQSPRYKIIEKRQSVAFWCNPISGHATLYWYQQILGQGPKLLIQFQNNGVVDDSQLPKDRFSAERLKGVDSTLKIQPAKLEDSAVYLCASSQSASSYEQYFGPGTRLTVT.

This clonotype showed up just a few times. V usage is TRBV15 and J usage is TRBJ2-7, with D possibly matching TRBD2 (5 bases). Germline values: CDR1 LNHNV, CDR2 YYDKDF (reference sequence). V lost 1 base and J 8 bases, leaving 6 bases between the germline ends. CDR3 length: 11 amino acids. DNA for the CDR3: TGTGCCACCAGCAGAGCTAGCAAGCAGTACTTC. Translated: CATSRASKQYF.

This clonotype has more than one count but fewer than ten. The CDR3 is CASSANLNYEQYF. The CDR3 coding sequence is TGTGCCAGCAGCGCTAACTTGAACTACGAGCAGTACTTC. V gene TRBV9 combines with J gene TRBJ2-7; D remains ambiguous. V was shortened by 3 bases and J by 3 bases, with 10 bases between the two germline ends. The CDR3 loop spans 13 amino acids. Germline V gives CDR1 SGDLS, CDR2 YYNGEE.

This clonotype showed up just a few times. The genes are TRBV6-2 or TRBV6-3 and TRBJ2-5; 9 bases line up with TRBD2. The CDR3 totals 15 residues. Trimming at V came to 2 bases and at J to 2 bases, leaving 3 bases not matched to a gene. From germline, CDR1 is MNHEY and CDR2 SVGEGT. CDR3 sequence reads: CASSYGTSRQETQYF. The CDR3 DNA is TGTGCCAGCAGTTACGGGACTAGCAGACAAGAGACCCAGTACTTC.

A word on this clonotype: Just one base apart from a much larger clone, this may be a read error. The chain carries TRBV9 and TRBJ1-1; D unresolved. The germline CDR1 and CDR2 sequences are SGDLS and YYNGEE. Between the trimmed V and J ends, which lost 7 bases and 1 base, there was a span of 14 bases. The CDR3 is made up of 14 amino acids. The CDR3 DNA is TGTGCCAGCGCCCCCGCGGGATCGAACACTGAAGCTTTCTTT. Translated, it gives CASAPAGSNTEAFF. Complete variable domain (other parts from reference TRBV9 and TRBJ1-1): DSGVTQTPKHLITATGQRVTLRCSPRSGDLSVYWYQQSLDQGLQFLIQYYNGEERAKGNILERFSAQQFPDLHSELNLSSLELGDSALYFCASAPAGSNTEAFFGQGTRLTVV.

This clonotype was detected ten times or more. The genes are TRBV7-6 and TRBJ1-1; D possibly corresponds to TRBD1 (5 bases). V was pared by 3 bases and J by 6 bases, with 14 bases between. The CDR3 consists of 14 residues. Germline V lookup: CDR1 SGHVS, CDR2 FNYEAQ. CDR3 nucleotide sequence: TGTGCCAGCAGCTTGTCCGGGACTTCCTCTGAAGCTTTCTTT. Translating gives CASSLSGTSSEAFF.

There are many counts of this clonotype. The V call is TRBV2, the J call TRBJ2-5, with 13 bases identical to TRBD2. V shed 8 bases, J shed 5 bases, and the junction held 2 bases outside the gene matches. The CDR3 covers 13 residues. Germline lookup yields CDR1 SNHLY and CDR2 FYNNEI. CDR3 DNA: TGTGCCAGCCGGACTAGCGGGAGCGAGACCCAGTACTTC. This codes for CASRTSGSETQYF.

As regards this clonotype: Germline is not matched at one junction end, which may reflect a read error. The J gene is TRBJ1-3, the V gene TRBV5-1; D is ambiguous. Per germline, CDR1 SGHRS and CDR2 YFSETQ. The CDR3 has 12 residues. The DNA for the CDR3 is TGTGCCAGCAGCTCCGGCGGGAACACCATATATTTT. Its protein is CASSSGGNTIYF.

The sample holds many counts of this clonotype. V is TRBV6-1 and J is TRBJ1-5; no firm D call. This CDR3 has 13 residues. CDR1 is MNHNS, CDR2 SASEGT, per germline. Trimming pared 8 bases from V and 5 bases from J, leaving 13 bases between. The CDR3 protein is CASARPFYQPQHF. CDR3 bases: TGTGCCAGCGCTCGCCCCTTTTATCAGCCCCAGCATTTT.

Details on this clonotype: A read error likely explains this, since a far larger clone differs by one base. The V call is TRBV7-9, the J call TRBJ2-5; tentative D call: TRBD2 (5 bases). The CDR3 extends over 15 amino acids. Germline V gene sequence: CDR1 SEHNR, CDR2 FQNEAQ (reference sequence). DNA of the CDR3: TGTGCCAACAGCTTAGATCCGGGAAGACTAGAGACCCAGTACTTC. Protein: CANSLDPGRLETQYF. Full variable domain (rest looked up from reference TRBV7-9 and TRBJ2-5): DTGVSQNPRHKITKRGQNVTFRCDPISEHNRLYWYRQTLGQGPEFLTYFQNEAQLEKSRLLSDRFSAERPKGSFSTLEIQRTEQGDSAMYLCANSLDPGRLETQYFGPGTRLLVL.

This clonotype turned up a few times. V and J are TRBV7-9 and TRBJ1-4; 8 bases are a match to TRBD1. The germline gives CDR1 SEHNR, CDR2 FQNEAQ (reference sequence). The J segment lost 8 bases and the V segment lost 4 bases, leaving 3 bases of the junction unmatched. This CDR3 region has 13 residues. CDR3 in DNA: TGTGCCAGCAGCTCAGGGGGCAGAGAAAAACTGTTTTTT. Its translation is CASSSGGREKLFF.

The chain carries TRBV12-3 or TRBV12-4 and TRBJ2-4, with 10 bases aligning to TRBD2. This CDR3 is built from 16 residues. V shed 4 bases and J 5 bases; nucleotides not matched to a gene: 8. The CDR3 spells CASSSTSGRGENIQYF. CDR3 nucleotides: TGTGCCAGCAGTTCGACAAGCGGGAGGGGCGAAAACATTCAGTACTTC.

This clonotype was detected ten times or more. CDR3 residues: CASIALGGQPQHF. The CDR3 DNA reads as TGTGCCAGCATCGCATTGGGGGGTCAGCCCCAGCATTTT. The chain employs TRBV6-1 and TRBJ1-5, with D possibly being TRBD1 (5 bases). Germline V gene data show CDR1 as MNHNS and CDR2 as SASEGT. The CDR3 is 13 residues long. Between the trimmed V and J ends, which lost 7 bases and 6 bases, there was a span of 13 bases.

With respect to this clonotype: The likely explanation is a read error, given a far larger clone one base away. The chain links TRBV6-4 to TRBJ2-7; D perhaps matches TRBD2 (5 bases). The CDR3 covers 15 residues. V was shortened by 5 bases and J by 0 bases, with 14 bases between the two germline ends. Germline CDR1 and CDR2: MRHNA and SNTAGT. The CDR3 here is CASSYARASSYEQYF. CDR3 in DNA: TGTGCCAGCAGTTACGCGAGGGCTTCCTCCTACGAGCAGTACTTC.

The CDR3 is CSVGSMNTEAFF. The CDR3 nucleotides read TGCAGCGTTGGCAGTATGAACACTGAAGCTTTCTTT. This chain links TRBV29-1 with TRBJ1-1; D not certain. Germline CDR1 reads SQVTM; CDR2 reads ANQGSEA. Deletions cut 4 bases from V and 0 bases from J, with 6 bases between. The CDR3 loop spans 12 amino acids.

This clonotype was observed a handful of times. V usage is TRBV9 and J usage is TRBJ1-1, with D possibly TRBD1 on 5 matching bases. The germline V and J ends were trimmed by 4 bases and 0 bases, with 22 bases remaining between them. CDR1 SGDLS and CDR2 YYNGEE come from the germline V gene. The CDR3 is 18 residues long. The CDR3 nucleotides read TGTGCCAGCAGCCCCACCCCGACAGATAGAAGCATGAACACTGAAGCTTTCTTT. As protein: CASSPTPTDRSMNTEAFF. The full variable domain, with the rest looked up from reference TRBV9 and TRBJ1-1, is DSGVTQTPKHLITATGQRVTLRCSPRSGDLSVYWYQQSLDQGLQFLIQYYNGEERAKGNILERFSAQQFPDLHSELNLSSLELGDSALYFCASSPTPTDRSMNTEAFFGQGTRLTVV.

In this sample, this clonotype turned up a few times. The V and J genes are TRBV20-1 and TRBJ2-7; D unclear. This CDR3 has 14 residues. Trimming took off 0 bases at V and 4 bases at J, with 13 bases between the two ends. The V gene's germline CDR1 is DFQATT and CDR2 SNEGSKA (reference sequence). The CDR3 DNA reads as TGCAGTGCTAGAGATCCTACAAATTATTACGAGCAGTACTTC. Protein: CSARDPTNYYEQYF.

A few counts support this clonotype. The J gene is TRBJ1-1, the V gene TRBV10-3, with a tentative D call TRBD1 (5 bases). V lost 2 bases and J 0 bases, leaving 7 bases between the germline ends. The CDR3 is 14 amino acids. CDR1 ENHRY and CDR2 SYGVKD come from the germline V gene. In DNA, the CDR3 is TGTGCCATCAGTGAGAGGGGCTTGAACACTGAAGCTTTCTTT. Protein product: CAISERGLNTEAFF.

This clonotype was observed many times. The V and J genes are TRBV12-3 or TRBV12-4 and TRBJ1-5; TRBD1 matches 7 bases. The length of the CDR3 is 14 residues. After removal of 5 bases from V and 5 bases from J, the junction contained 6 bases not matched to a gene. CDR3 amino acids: CASSPGQDHQPQHF. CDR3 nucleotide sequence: TGTGCCAGCAGTCCTGGACAGGACCATCAGCCCCAGCATTTT.

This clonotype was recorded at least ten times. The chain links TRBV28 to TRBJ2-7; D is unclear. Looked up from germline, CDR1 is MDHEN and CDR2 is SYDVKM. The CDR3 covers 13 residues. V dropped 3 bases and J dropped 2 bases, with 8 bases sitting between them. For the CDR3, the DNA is TGTGCCAGCAGTTTGCAGATTGCCTACGAGCAGTACTTC. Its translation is CASSLQIAYEQYF.

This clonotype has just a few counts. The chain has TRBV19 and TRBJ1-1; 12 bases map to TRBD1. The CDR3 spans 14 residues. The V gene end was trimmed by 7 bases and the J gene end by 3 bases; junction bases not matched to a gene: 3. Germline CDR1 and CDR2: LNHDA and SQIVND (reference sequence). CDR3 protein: CASKGQGADTEAFF. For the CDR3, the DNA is TGTGCCAGTAAGGGACAGGGGGCGGACACTGAAGCTTTCTTT.

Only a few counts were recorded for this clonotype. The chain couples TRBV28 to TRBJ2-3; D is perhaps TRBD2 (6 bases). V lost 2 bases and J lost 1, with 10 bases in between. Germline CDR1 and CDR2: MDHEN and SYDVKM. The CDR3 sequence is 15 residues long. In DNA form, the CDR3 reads TGTGCCAGCAGTTTAAGGCGGGACCGCACAGATACGCAGTATTTT. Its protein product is CASSLRRDRTDTQYF.

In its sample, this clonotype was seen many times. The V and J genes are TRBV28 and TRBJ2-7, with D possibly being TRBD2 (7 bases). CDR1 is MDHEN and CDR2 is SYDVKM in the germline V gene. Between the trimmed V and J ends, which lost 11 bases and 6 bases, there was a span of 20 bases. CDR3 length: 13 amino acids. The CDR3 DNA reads TGTGCCGGTTCTAGTGGGGGGGCACTCGAGCAGTACTTC. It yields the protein CAGSSGGALEQYF.

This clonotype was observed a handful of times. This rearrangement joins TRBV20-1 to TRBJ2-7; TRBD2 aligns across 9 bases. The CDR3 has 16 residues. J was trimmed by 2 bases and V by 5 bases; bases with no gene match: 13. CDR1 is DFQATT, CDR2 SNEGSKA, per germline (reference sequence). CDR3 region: CSAWTWVVAGAYEQYF. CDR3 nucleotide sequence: TGCAGTGCTTGGACCTGGGTGGTAGCGGGAGCCTACGAGCAGTACTTC.

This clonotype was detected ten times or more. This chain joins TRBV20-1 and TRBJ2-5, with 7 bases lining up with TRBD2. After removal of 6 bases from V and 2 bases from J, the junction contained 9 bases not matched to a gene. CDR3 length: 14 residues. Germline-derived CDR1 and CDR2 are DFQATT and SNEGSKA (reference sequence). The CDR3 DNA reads TGCAGTGCACCTAAGGCGGGAGCGCAAGAGACCCAGTACTTC. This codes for CSAPKAGAQETQYF.

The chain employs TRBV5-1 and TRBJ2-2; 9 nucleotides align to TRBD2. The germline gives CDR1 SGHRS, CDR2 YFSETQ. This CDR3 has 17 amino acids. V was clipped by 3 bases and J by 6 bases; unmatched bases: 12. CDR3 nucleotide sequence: TGCGCCAGCAGCTCAAAAGCGGGAGGCCCTAATGCCGGGGAGCTGTTTTTT. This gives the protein CASSSKAGGPNAGELFF.

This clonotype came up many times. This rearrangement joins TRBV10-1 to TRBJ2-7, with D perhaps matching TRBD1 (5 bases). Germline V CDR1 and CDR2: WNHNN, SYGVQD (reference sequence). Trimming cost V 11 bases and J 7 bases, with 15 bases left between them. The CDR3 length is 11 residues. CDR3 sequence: CARMGLWEQYF. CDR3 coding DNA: TGCGCCCGTATGGGGCTTTGGGAGCAGTACTTC.

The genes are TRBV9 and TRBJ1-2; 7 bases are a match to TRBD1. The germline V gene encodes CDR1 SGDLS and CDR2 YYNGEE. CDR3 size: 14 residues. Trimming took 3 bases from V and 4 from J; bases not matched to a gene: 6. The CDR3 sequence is CASSEGTAPYGYTF. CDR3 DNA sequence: TGTGCCAGCAGCGAGGGGACAGCGCCCTATGGCTACACCTTC.

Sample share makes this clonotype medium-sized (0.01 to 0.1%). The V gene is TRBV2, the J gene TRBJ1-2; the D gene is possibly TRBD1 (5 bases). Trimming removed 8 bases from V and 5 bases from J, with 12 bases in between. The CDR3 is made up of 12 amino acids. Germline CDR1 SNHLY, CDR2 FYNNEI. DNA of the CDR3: TGTGCCAGCTCGGGACTCTTTTATGGCTACACCTTC. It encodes CASSGLFYGYTF.

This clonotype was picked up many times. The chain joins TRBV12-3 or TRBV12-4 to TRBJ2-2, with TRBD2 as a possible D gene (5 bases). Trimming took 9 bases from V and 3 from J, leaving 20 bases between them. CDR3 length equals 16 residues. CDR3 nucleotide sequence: TGTGCCAGTTCAATGGGTCCCGGGATACACACCGGGGAGCTGTTTTTT. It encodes CASSMGPGIHTGELFF.

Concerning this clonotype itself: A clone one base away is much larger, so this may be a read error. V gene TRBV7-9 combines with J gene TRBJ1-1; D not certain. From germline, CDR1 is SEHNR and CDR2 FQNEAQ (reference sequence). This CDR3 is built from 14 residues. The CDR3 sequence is CASNVGIPNTEALF. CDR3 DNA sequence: TGTGCCAGCAACGTCGGGATTCCGAACACTGAAGCTCTCTTT.